This T cell receptor (beta chain) was sequenced for a study of PD-1 blockade in classical Hodgkin lymphoma. Profiling relied on immunoSEQ multiplex PCR, and the TCRdb table lists in-frame clones only, not all of them. The repertoire holds more than 40,000 clones, with almost 90% as singletons. In every patient, relapse followed autologous stem cell transplantation, while exposure to brentuximab vedotin differed. A remark on this clone: What it binds is not known.

Study observations and caveats: Patients who responded completely had about the same baseline diversity as newly diagnosed patients.

This receptor was obtained from a human donor with classical Hodgkin lymphoma. The sample here was peripheral blood mononuclear cells (PBMCs), taken at baseline.

The CDR3 here is CASSSSNLEAFF. CDR3 bases: TGTGCCAGCAGCTCTTCCAATCTGGAAGCTTTCTTT. The chain employs TRBV5-6 and TRBJ1-1, with D hard to call. V was shortened by 3 bases and J by 8 bases, with 11 bases between the two germline ends. The CDR3 sequence is 12 residues long. CDR1 is SGHDT and CDR2 is YYEEEE in the germline V gene.